The 23 T cell receptor beta chains below all came from one sample that was sequenced in a study of cytomegalovirus exposure and HLA in healthy donors (dated by TCRdb to the late 2010s). Preparation of the library involved the immunoSEQ multiplex PCR assay. The multiplex PCR relied on a mix of 60 forward primers for TCR Vbeta segments and 13 reverse primers for TCR Jbeta segments. As stored in TCRdb, this immuneACCESS dataset retains in-frame rearrangements with V and J assigned. A fraction of the clones does not appear; measured against another copy, unresolved V genes explain less than half of the discrepancy, and the remainder lacks a known reason. Recorded for this sample are over 150,000 clones; about 76% of them occurred a single time. The ten largest clones take up under 7% of the sample. The sequencing input was PBMCs. Every receptor here comes from a woman in her late teens or twenties in good health and CMV-seropositive.

This clone was found a few times. This chain connects TRBV5-4 to TRBJ2-3, with TRBD1 as a possible D gene (6 bases). The V and J ends lost 1 base and 0 bases respectively, with 15 bases between them. In germline, CDR1 is SGHNT, CDR2 YYREEE (reference sequence). The CDR3 runs to 17 residues. The CDR3 bases are TGTGCCAGCAGCTTGCCGAATCGAGGGGGTAGCACAGATACGCAGTATTTT. Encoded protein: CASSLPNRGGSTDTQYF.

This sequence joins TRBV11-2 and TRBJ2-7; 10 bases agree with TRBD1. Germline values: CDR1 SGHAT, CDR2 FQNNGV. This CDR3 contains 14 residues. V lost 4 bases, J lost 5 bases, and 5 bases stayed unmatched. Written as DNA, the CDR3 is TGTGCCAGCAGCTCGGGACAGGGGTCCCACGAGCAGTACTTC. Amino acid sequence: CASSSGQGSHEQYF.

The chain couples TRBV5-6 to TRBJ2-1, with D possibly matching TRBD2 (5 bases). Germline V gene data show CDR1 as SGHDT and CDR2 as YYEEEE. The CDR3 has 13 amino acids. The ends were cut back, 4 bases at V and 4 bases at J, with 9 bases in the middle. CDR3 nucleotide sequence: TGTGCCAGCAGCGGGAGACCGTACAATGAGCAGTTCTTC. This gives the protein CASSGRPYNEQFF.

The gene calls are TRBV7-9 and TRBJ2-7; maybe TRBD2 (5 bases). V lost 4 bases to trimming and J lost 5 bases, with 15 bases between them. Germline assignment: CDR1 SEHNR and CDR2 FQNEAQ (reference sequence). The CDR3 is 14 amino acids. The CDR3 DNA reads TGTGCCAGCAGCTCCCCGACGGACTCGAACGAGCAGTACTTC. This gives the protein CASSSPTDSNEQYF.

This clone turned up a few times. The gene calls are TRBV7-2 and TRBJ1-6; D may be TRBD1 (5 bases). The V end lost 4 bases, the J end lost 7 bases, and 11 bases lay between the germline ends. The length of the CDR3 is 14 residues. The germline V gene encodes CDR1 SGHTA and CDR2 FQGNSA. Here the CDR3 reads CASSYQGVNSPLHF. The CDR3 DNA reads as TGTGCCAGCAGCTACCAAGGGGTAAATTCACCCCTCCACTTT. Variable domain in full (rest from reference TRBV7-2 and TRBJ1-6): GAGVSQSPSNKVTEKGKDVELRCDPISGHTALYWYRQSLGQGLEFLIYFQGNSAPDKSGLPSDRFSAERTGGSVSTLTIQRTQQEDSAVYLCASSYQGVNSPLHFGNGTRLTVT.

V is TRBV18 and J is TRBJ2-7; tentatively, D is TRBD1 (6 bases). The CDR3 length is 15 residues. Germline CDR1 and CDR2: KGHSH and LQKENI. Trimming removed 3 bases at V and 2 bases at J, with 14 bases between. The CDR3 spells CASSPSQTGTYEQYF. Written as DNA, the CDR3 is TGTGCCAGCTCACCCTCCCAAACAGGGACCTACGAGCAGTACTTC.

The chain carries TRBV5-5 and TRBJ2-7; D not certain. Trimming took 0 bases from V and 3 from J, leaving 7 bases between them. The CDR3 runs to 13 residues. Germline V lookup: CDR1 SGHKS, CDR2 YYEKEE (reference sequence). In nucleotides, the CDR3 is TGTGCCAGCAGCTTGGAAGCACTCTACGAGCAGTACTTC. Amino acids: CASSLEALYEQYF.

This clone appeared a single time. This sequence joins TRBV19 and TRBJ1-5, with TRBD1 as a possible D gene (5 bases). The CDR3 has 14 amino acids. Trimming stripped 5 bases from V and 3 bases from J, with 11 bases between. The germline CDR1 and CDR2 sequences are LNHDA and SQIVND (reference sequence). This CDR3 reads CASSPDSYNQPQHF. CDR3 nucleotides: TGTGCCAGTAGTCCAGACAGCTACAATCAGCCCCAGCATTTT.

The gene calls are TRBV7-9 and TRBJ1-5; tentative D call: TRBD1 (5 bases). Trimming cost V 4 bases and J 6 bases, with 10 bases left between them. CDR1 and CDR2 (germline): SEHNR, FQNEAQ (reference sequence). The CDR3 totals 13 residues. CDR3 sequence (DNA): TGTGCCAGCAGCTCGAGGGGAGGTCAGCCCCAGCATTTT. It encodes CASSSRGGQPQHF.

The rearrangement uses TRBV7-2 and TRBJ1-6; tentative D call: TRBD1 (5 bases). V was pared by 1 base and J by 7 bases, with 5 bases between. CDR3 length: 13 residues. Looked up from germline, CDR1 is SGHTA and CDR2 is FQGNSA. The CDR3 DNA follows: TGTGCCAGCAGCTTAGGGACAAATTCACCCCTCCACTTT. It yields the protein CASSLGTNSPLHF.

The rearrangement uses TRBV9 and TRBJ2-5; TRBD2 is a possible D gene (5 bases). The V and J ends lost 0 bases and 2 bases respectively, with 14 bases between them. The CDR3 runs 16 residues. Germline values: CDR1 SGDLS, CDR2 YYNGEE. The CDR3 bases are TGTGCCAGCAGCGTAGGGGTTGGAGGTCCTCAAGAGACCCAGTACTTC. This translates into CASSVGVGGPQETQYF.

Here the CDR3 reads CAISFVGGPDTQYF. The CDR3 nucleotides read TGTGCCATCAGCTTTGTTGGGGGCCCGGATACGCAGTATTTT. The chain couples TRBV10-3 to TRBJ2-3; TRBD1 might be the D (6 bases). This CDR3 comprises 14 residues. Germline-derived CDR1 and CDR2 are ENHRY and SYGVKD. Between the trimmed V and J ends, which lost 6 bases and 6 bases, there was a span of 16 bases.

The rearrangement uses TRBV27 and TRBJ1-4; D not certain. Germline V gives CDR1 MNHEY, CDR2 SMNVEV (reference sequence). The V end was cut by 5 bases, the J end by 6 bases, with 13 bases between. The CDR3 loop spans 14 amino acids. The CDR3 sequence is CASSPREVHEKLFF. The CDR3 DNA follows: TGTGCCAGCAGTCCCCGGGAGGTCCATGAAAAACTGTTTTTT.

The V gene is TRBV11-2, the J gene TRBJ1-3; 7 bases match TRBD1. This CDR3 is 13 amino acids long. Trimming removed 4 bases from V and 8 bases from J; junction bases left unmatched: 5. CDR1 and CDR2 (germline): SGHAT, FQNNGV. CDR3 nucleotides: TGTGCCAGCAGCTCAGGGGGTCTAGACACCATATATTTT. It codes for CASSSGGLDTIYF.

The chain couples TRBV9 to TRBJ1-2; TRBD1 is a possible D gene (6 bases). This CDR3 has 13 amino acids. V was pared by 4 bases and J by 5 bases, with 12 bases between. Germline V gives CDR1 SGDLS, CDR2 YYNGEE. The CDR3 bases are TGTGCCAGCAGCCCTCAGGGGCCTTATGGCTACACCTTC. The encoded protein is CASSPQGPYGYTF.

This clone occurred a few times. The V call is TRBV4-1, the J call TRBJ1-4; a weak D match, TRBD1 (6 bases). In germline, CDR1 is MGHRA, CDR2 YSYEKL. Trimming shortened V by 2 bases and J by 0 bases, and 16 bases separated the two germline ends. The CDR3 spans 18 residues. The CDR3 sequence: CASSQFEQGVATNEKLFF. In DNA form, the CDR3 reads TGCGCCAGCAGCCAATTCGAACAGGGAGTTGCAACTAATGAAAAACTGTTTTTT.

The chain is built from TRBV6-1 and TRBJ1-5, with unresolved D. V lost 5 bases and J 3 bases, leaving 14 bases between the germline ends. Germline CDR1 is MNHNS and CDR2 is SASEGT. CDR3 size: 15 residues. CDR3 nucleotide sequence: TGTGCCAGCAGTACAATCGCGGGGTTCAATCAGCCCCAGCATTTT. It yields the protein CASSTIAGFNQPQHF.

This rearrangement joins TRBV5-6 to TRBJ2-2, with D unclear. From germline, CDR1 is SGHDT and CDR2 YYEEEE. With 4 bases removed from V and 6 bases from J, the gap between germline ends came to 10 bases. The CDR3 totals 13 residues. CDR3 loop: CASSTSGPGELFF. For the CDR3, the DNA is TGTGCCAGCAGCACCTCTGGCCCCGGGGAGCTGTTTTTT.

The V gene is TRBV6-5, the J gene TRBJ2-3; 7 bases map to TRBD2. CDR1 MNHEY and CDR2 SVGAGI come from the germline V gene. The CDR3 contains 16 residues. After removal of 0 bases from V and 5 bases from J, the junction contained 8 bases not matched to a gene. CDR3 loop: CASSYSPGGGGDTQYF. CDR3 in DNA: TGTGCCAGCAGTTACTCTCCGGGCGGGGGAGGAGATACGCAGTATTTT.

In this sample, this clone turned up a few times. This sequence joins TRBV25-1 and TRBJ2-5; D unclear. The ends were cut back, 4 bases at V and 3 bases at J, with 9 bases in the middle. CDR1 is MGHDK, CDR2 SYGVNS, per germline. CDR3 length: 13 amino acids. The CDR3: CASSGAGKETQYF. DNA of the CDR3: TGTGCCAGCAGTGGGGCAGGTAAAGAGACCCAGTACTTC.

The gene calls are TRBV5-1 and TRBJ1-2; weak D call: TRBD1 (5 bases). V gave up 4 bases and J gave up 4 bases, with 17 bases separating them. The germline V gene has CDR1 SGHRS and CDR2 YFSETQ. The CDR3 is 15 amino acids. The CDR3 is CASSPGVGGTYGYTF. CDR3 DNA sequence: TGCGCCAGCAGCCCTGGTGTCGGGGGAACCTATGGCTACACCTTC.

This chain uses TRBV5-6 with TRBJ2-7; 8 bases line up with TRBD1. The CDR3 totals 15 residues. Germline CDR1 and CDR2: SGHDT and YYEEEE. The V and J ends lost 2 bases and 4 bases, in that order; junction bases with no gene match: 8. CDR3 sequence reads: CASSFLQGDGYEQYF. The CDR3 coding sequence is TGTGCCAGCAGCTTTTTACAGGGGGATGGTTACGAGCAGTACTTC.

This sequence joins TRBV5-4 and TRBJ1-1, with 10 bases that match TRBD1. Germline values: CDR1 SGHNT, CDR2 YYREEE (reference sequence). V was clipped by 4 bases and J by 0 bases; unmatched bases: 6. The CDR3 spans 16 residues. CDR3 nucleotides: TGTGCCAGCAGCGGAGGGGACAGGGGCATGAACACTGAAGCTTTCTTT. Translated: CASSGGDRGMNTEAFF.